There are a few counts of the clone carrying this TCR beta chain. Its antigen remains unknown. V gave up 7 bases and J gave up 8 bases; unmatched junction bases: 17. The length of the CDR3 is 15 residues. Germline V lookup: CDR1 SQVTM, CDR2 ANQGSEA. Generated by immunoSEQ multiplex PCR, the TCRdb table keeps only in-frame clones and is missing some. Of 35,000 to 50,000 clones detected, around 83% appear once; the ten largest clones hold approximately 4.8%. The time point is: week 35, safety follow-up. Vaccine doses each comprised 300 ug of mutant IDH1 20-mer peptide, with topical imiquimod. The data were taken from a study of a mutant IDH1 vaccine in newly diagnosed glioma. Looking at the study overall: Either 4-6 weeks after radiotherapy alone or alongside temozolomide, vaccination was begun.

This TCR came from a woman between 50 and 59 years old with glioma. The V gene is TRBV29-1, the J gene TRBJ1-2; TRBD1 matches at 9 bases. This specimen consisted of PBMCs, obtained from a glioma patient whose treatment included an IDH1 peptide vaccine. The CDR3, as DNA: TGCAGCGCGACCCCACCATCGGGACAGGGAGGCGGCTACACCTTC. This encodes CSATPPSGQGGGYTF.